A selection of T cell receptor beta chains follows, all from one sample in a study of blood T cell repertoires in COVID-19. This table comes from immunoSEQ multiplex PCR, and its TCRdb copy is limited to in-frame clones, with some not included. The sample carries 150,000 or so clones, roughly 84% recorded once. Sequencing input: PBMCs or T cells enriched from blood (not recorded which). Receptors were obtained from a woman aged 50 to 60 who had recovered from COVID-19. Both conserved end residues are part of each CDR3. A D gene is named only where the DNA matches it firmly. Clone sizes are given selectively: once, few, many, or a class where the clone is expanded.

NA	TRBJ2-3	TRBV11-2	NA	TGTGCCAGCAGCTTAGGCGGGACTAGCACAGATACGCAGTATTTT	CASSLGGTSTDTQYF
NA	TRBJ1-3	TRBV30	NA	TGTGCCTGGAGCCCAGGCTCTGGAAACACCATATATTTT	CAWSPGSGNTIYF
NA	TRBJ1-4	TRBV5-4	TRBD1	TGTGCCAGCAGCCGGGACAGGGGGCAAGGCGAAAAACTGTTTTTT	CASSRDRGQGEKLFF
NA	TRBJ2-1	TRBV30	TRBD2	TGTGCCTGGAGTCGGCGGACTAGCGGAGCCAATGAGCAGTTCTTC	CAWSRRTSGANEQFF
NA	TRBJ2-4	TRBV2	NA	TGTGCCAGCAGTGATCTAGGTGGAGGAGCCAAAAACATTCAGTACTTC	CASSDLGGGAKNIQYF
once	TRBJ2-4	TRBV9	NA	TGTGCCAGCAGCGTACTAGACTCCCCAGGGGTCATTCAGTACTTC	CASSVLDSPGVIQYF
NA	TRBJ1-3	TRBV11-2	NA	TGTGCCAGCAGCACACAGGGAAACACCATATATTTT	CASSTQGNTIYF
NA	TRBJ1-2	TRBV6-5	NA	TGTGCCAGCAGGTGGGGGGGCGCTAACTATGGCTACACCTTC	CASRWGGANYGYTF
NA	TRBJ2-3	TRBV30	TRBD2	TGTGCCTGGAGTGTGAAATCTAGCGGGAGGAGCACAGATACGCAGTATTTT	CAWSVKSSGRSTDTQYF
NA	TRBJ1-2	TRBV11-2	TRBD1	TGTGCCAGCAGCTCTCTACTCGACAGGGGGTATGGCTACACCTTC	CASSSLLDRGYGYTF
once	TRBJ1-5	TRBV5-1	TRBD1	TGCGCCAGCAGGGGGACAGAAGCCGGGCCCCAGCATTTT	CASRGTEAGPQHF
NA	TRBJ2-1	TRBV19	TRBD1	TGTGCCAGTAGTATTGTCGGACAGGGACCCAATGAGCAGTTCTTC	CASSIVGQGPNEQFF
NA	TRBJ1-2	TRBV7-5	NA	TGTGCCAGAAGCTTAATTGGAACAGGAACAGACCTATGGGGCTACACCTTC	CARSLIGTGTDLWGYTF
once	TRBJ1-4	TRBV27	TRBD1	TGTGCCAGCAGGAGGGACAGGGAGAATGAAAAACTGTTTTTT	CASRRDRENEKLFF
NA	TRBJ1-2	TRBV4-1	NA	TGCGCCAGCAGCCAGGGCCCCGACGGACTGAGCTATGGCTACACCTTC	CASSQGPDGLSYGYTF
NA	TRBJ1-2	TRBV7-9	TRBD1	TGTGCCAGCAGCTCTTGGACAGGGGGAGACTATGGCTACACCTTC	CASSSWTGGDYGYTF
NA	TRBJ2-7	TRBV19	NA	TGTGCCAGTAGTATACGGGACACCCGGTCCCTATACGAGCAGTACTTC	CASSIRDTRSLYEQYF
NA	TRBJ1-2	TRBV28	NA	TGTGCCAGCAGTTTTCTTCAGGGGTACGGCTACACCTTC	CASSFLQGYGYTF
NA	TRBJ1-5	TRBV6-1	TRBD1	TGTGCCAGTCGGGACAGGGGGCATCAGCCCCAGCATTTT	CASRDRGHQPQHF
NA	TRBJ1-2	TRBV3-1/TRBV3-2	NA	TGTGCCAGCAGCCCCCGAGAGCTAGCCGGCTACACCTTC	CASSPRELAGYTF
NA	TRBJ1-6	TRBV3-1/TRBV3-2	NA	TGTGCCAGCAGCCCCCAAGGCGGCGACTCACCCCTCCACTTT	CASSPQGGDSPLHF
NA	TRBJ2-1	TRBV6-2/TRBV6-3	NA	TGTGCCAGCAGCAACAGCTACAATGAGCAGTTCTTC	CASSNSYNEQFF
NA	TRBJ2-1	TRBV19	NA	TGTGCCAGTAGTATCCAGGGAATTTGGAATGAGCAGTTCTTC	CASSIQGIWNEQFF
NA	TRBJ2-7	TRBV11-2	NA	TGTGCCAGCAGCTTAGTCCCAACGATCGGCTACGAGCAGTACTTC	CASSLVPTIGYEQYF
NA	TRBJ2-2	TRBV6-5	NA	TGTGCCAGCAGTTACGGAGGGCCCGGGGAGCTGTTTTTT	CASSYGGPGELFF
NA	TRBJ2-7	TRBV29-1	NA	TGCAGCGTGAGGACAGTCAACTACGAGCAGTACTTC	CSVRTVNYEQYF
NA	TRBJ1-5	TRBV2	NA	TGTGCCAGCAGTGGGGGGGGCAATCAGCCCCAGCATTTT	CASSGGGNQPQHF
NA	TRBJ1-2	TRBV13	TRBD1	TGTGCCAGCAGACCTATCGACAGGGGCGGAGGCTACACCTTC	CASRPIDRGGGYTF
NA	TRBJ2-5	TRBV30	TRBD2	TGTGCCTGGAGTGTCGGGGGGAGGGCCCTGGAGACCCAGTACTTC	CAWSVGGRALETQYF
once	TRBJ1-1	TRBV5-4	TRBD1	TGTGCCAGCAGCCTACAGGGGATGTCTGAAGCTTTCTTT	CASSLQGMSEAFF
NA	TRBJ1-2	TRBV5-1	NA	TGCGCCAGCAGCTTGGGGCAGGGGCTCGGCTACACCTTC	CASSLGQGLGYTF